Below, 19 T cell receptor beta chains from the same sample are listed, as sequenced in a study of T cell responses to AZD1222 COVID-19 vaccine. Only in-frame clones appear in the TCRdb table, and some are missing; sequencing was by immunoSEQ multiplex PCR. The sample lists more than 95,000 clones, roughly 88% seen once, with about 20% in the top ten. This material consisted of peripheral blood, taken on day 0 of AZD1222 vaccination. These receptors all stem from an adult in good health.

The table lists this clone with a count of one. The V call is TRBV5-5, the J call TRBJ1-5; D possibly corresponds to TRBD1 (6 bases). Per germline, CDR1 SGHKS and CDR2 YYEKEE (reference sequence). This CDR3 region has 17 residues. V gave up 2 bases and J gave up 6 bases, with 21 bases separating them. The CDR3 DNA reads as TGTGCCAGCAGCTTAGAGGGGGGCTACAACCCTTTTCAGCCCCAGCATTTT. This codes for CASSLEGGYNPFQPQHF.

The sample holds one count of this clone. The rearrangement uses TRBV19 and TRBJ2-3, with D perhaps matching TRBD1 or TRBD2 (5 bases each). This CDR3 has 15 residues. Germline lookup yields CDR1 LNHDA and CDR2 SQIVND (reference sequence). V lost 6 bases and J 4 bases, leaving 17 bases between the germline ends. The CDR3 region is CASSRDGKVADTQYF. In DNA, the CDR3 is TGTGCCAGTAGCCGGGACGGAAAAGTCGCAGATACGCAGTATTTT.

The chain has TRBV25-1 and TRBJ1-6, with no clear D. CDR3 length: 16 residues. The germline CDR1 and CDR2 sequences are MGHDK and SYGVNS. V lost 1 base to trimming and J lost 0 bases, with 7 bases between them. The CDR3: CASSESRSSYNSPLHF. In DNA form, the CDR3 reads TGTGCCAGCAGTGAATCAAGGAGCTCCTATAATTCACCCCTCCACTTT.

A remark on this clone: One end of the junction does not line up with germline, which may come from a read error. The chain links TRBV3-1 (or the pseudogene TRBV3-2) to TRBJ2-1; no clear D. The length of the CDR3 is 12 residues. Per germline, CDR1 LGHDT and CDR2 YNNKEL (reference sequence). For the CDR3, the DNA is TGTGCCAGCAGCCAAGAGCAGCGCCTTTCGATCTTC. It specifies CASSQEQRLSIF.

The rearrangement joins TRBV6-5 to TRBJ2-3; no clear D gene. This CDR3 has 16 residues. Deletions cut 0 bases from V and 0 bases from J, with 10 bases between. The V gene's germline CDR1 is MNHEY and CDR2 SVGAGI. In DNA, the CDR3 is TGTGCCAGCAGTTACTCGGCAGCTCCTAGCACAGATACGCAGTATTTT. Its protein is CASSYSAAPSTDTQYF.

The chain recombines TRBV11-2 with TRBJ2-3; a possible D gene is TRBD2 (5 bases). The CDR3 length is 17 residues. With 4 bases removed from V and 1 base from J, the gap between germline ends came to 18 bases. Germline-derived CDR1 and CDR2 are SGHAT and FQNNGV. The CDR3 DNA reads as TGTGCCAGCAGCTCCTACTGGACTCCCTCCGGCACAGATACGCAGTATTTT. This sequence encodes CASSSYWTPSGTDTQYF.

The chain is built from TRBV9 and TRBJ1-1; D ambiguous. Germline assignment: CDR1 SGDLS and CDR2 YYNGEE. CDR3 size: 14 residues. Trimming removed 0 bases from V and 4 bases from J, with 10 bases in between. This CDR3 is CASSVDPGGTEAFF. The CDR3 region has the DNA TGTGCCAGCAGCGTAGATCCCGGCGGCACTGAAGCTTTCTTT.

CDR3 DNA: TGTGCCAGCAGCTTACTACAGGGGAACACTGAAGCTTTCTTT. Translation: CASSLLQGNTEAFF. J is TRBJ1-1 and V is TRBV7-9, with a tentative D call TRBD1 (6 bases). The germline gives CDR1 SEHNR, CDR2 FQNEAQ (reference sequence). Deletions cut 2 bases from V and 1 base from J, with 8 bases between. The CDR3 has 14 amino acids.

The chain employs TRBV4-1 and TRBJ2-7; TRBD2 matches 12 bases. The ends lost 4 bases at V and 4 bases at J; junction bases unmatched: 8. The CDR3 contains 16 residues. Per germline, CDR1 MGHRA and CDR2 YSYEKL. CDR3 DNA: TGCGCCAGCAGCCCCACGGGCACTAGCGGGAGGTACGAGCAGTACTTC. Its protein product is CASSPTGTSGRYEQYF.

This chain uses TRBV5-1 with TRBJ2-1; D ambiguous. The germline V gene has CDR1 SGHRS and CDR2 YFSETQ. The CDR3 length is 13 residues. Trimming cost V 2 bases and J 7 bases, with 10 bases left between them. In nucleotides, the CDR3 is TGCGCCAGCAGCTTTATCGGCGGAAATGAGCAGTTCTTC. It encodes CASSFIGGNEQFF.

The genes are TRBV6-2 or TRBV6-3 and TRBJ2-5, with D hard to call. V was cut by 5 bases and J by 6 bases, with 13 bases left in between. From germline, CDR1 is MNHEY and CDR2 SVGEGT. The CDR3 consists of 13 residues. CDR3 residues: CASSTQNLKTQYF. Written as DNA, the CDR3 is TGTGCCAGCAGTACCCAGAACCTGAAGACCCAGTACTTC.

This clone was picked up a small number of times. The chain combines TRBV11-1 with TRBJ2-2, with no clear D. The germline CDR1 and CDR2 sequences are SGHAT and FQDESV (reference sequence). Between the trimmed V and J ends, which lost 3 bases and 6 bases, there was a span of 8 bases. This CDR3 is 13 amino acids long. The DNA of the CDR3 is TGTGCCAGCAGCTTGCGTCGTCCCGGGGAGCTGTTTTTT. Its protein is CASSLRRPGELFF.

This chain joins TRBV12-3 or TRBV12-4 and TRBJ1-1; no reliable D call. The V end was cut by 6 bases, the J end by 0 bases, with 5 bases between. The CDR3 is 12 residues long. The CDR3 DNA follows: TGTGCCAGCAGGGGGTTGAACACTGAAGCTTTCTTT. Amino acids: CASRGLNTEAFF.

The genes are TRBV7-8 and TRBJ2-1; D perhaps matches TRBD2 (6 bases). CDR1 is SGHVS and CDR2 is FQNEAQ in the germline V gene. CDR3 length: 13 residues. V was clipped by 4 bases and J by 8 bases, with 12 bases between them. The CDR3: CASSWRGAHEQFF. The CDR3, as DNA: TGTGCCAGCAGCTGGCGGGGTGCCCATGAGCAGTTCTTC.

This clone was picked up a small number of times. The chain is built from TRBV19 and TRBJ2-1, with 10 bases fitting TRBD2. The CDR3 totals 15 residues. CDR1 LNHDA and CDR2 SQIVND come from the germline V gene (reference sequence). Losses at the gene ends were 6 bases for V and 4 bases for J; bases not matched to a gene: 6. The DNA for the CDR3 is TGTGCCAGTAGACAAACTAGCGGGGATTACAATGAGCAGTTCTTC. This codes for CASRQTSGDYNEQFF.

The V gene is TRBV11-2, the J gene TRBJ1-2; possibly TRBD1 for D (5 bases). Trimming removed 5 bases at V and 8 bases at J, with 12 bases between. The germline gives CDR1 SGHAT, CDR2 FQNNGV. The CDR3 extends over 12 amino acids. The CDR3 DNA is TGTGCCAGCAGCGCAGGGCAGGTCGGCTACACCTTC. It yields the protein CASSAGQVGYTF.

The chain recombines TRBV28 with TRBJ1-5; no clear D gene. The CDR3 is 10 residues long. CDR1 and CDR2 (germline): MDHEN, SYDVKM. The ends were cut back, 5 bases at V and 6 bases at J, with 2 bases in the middle. CDR3 in amino acids: CASSGQPQHF. DNA for the CDR3: TGTGCCAGCAGTGGTCAGCCCCAGCATTTT.

In DNA, the CDR3 is TGTGCCAGCAGTTACGGACAGGGAAATGTCGGCTACACCTTC. Translating gives CASSYGQGNVGYTF. The chain links TRBV2 to TRBJ1-2; 8 nucleotides line up with TRBD1. The CDR3 totals 14 residues. V was clipped by 5 bases and J by 8 bases; unmatched bases: 10. Per germline, CDR1 SNHLY and CDR2 FYNNEI.

In the case of this clone: One junction end disagrees with the germline gene, perhaps due to a read error. This chain uses TRBV7-9 with TRBJ1-2, with 7 bases matching TRBD1. The CDR3 runs to 11 residues. In germline, CDR1 is SEHNR, CDR2 FQNEAQ (reference sequence). CDR3 sequence: CASSLETGKAF. In DNA, the CDR3 is TGTGCCAGCAGCCTGGAGACAGGGAAGGCCTTC.